The 2 T cell receptor beta chains reported below all come from one sample, sequenced in a study of T cell clonality in common variable immunodeficiency. Only in-frame clones appear in the TCRdb table, and some are missing; sequencing was by immunoSEQ multiplex PCR. The sample includes more than 65,000 clones, none of them occurring once. Sequenced material: peripheral blood mononuclear cells. Source of these receptors: a person between 18 and 75 years old in good health.

The sample holds many counts of this clone. One end of the junction varies from germline; a read error may be responsible. The read ends 3 residues before the CDR3 terminus; that terminus is restored from the germline J gene. The chain recombines TRBV20-1 with TRBJ2-1; tentative D call: TRBD1 (5 bases). The CDR3 is 19 residues long. Germline loops: CDR1 DFQATT, CDR2 SNEGSKA (reference sequence). Partial CDR3 DNA: TGCAGTGCTAGAGATCAGGGAAAAGCGCTTACGAGCTCCCACAATGAG. Residues: CSARDQGKALTSSHNE. The whole CDR3 reads CSARDQGKALTSSHNEQFF.

This clone was recorded at least ten times. The CDR3 end lies 3 residues beyond the end of the read and is filled in from the germline J gene. The chain employs TRBV5-1 and TRBJ1-4; D ambiguous. The CDR3 has 14 amino acids. The ends were cut back, 0 bases at V and 4 bases at J, with 7 bases in the middle. Germline lookup yields CDR1 SGHRS and CDR2 YFSETQ. The CDR3 reads CASSLEARNEKLFF. Incomplete CDR3 DNA: TGCGCCAGCAGCTTGGAGGCCCGTAATGAAAAA.